The T cell receptor (beta chain) described here comes from a study of blood T cells in healthy people across ages. J was trimmed by 3 bases and V by 4 bases; bases with no gene match: 7. The CDR3 has 15 residues. Germline-derived CDR1 and CDR2 are DFQATT and SNEGSKA (reference sequence). Combining a sample-barcoded 5' primer with a J-beta primer mix, a second PCR ran for roughly 7 to 11 cycles. TCRdb fed the 5' RACE reads into MiXCR, producing one record per CDR3 protein. The table includes more than 550,000 distinct CDR3 sequences, approximately 22% detected once. The gene calls are TRBV20-1 and TRBJ2-2; 8 bases fit TRBD2. The sample taken for sequencing was blood. The sequence derives from a man in his sixties or seventies in good health. CDR3 in amino acids: CSATQRGPHTGELFF. In DNA form, the CDR3 reads TGCAGTGCTACCCAGCGGGGGCCTCACACCGGGGAGCTGTTTTTT.